This T cell receptor (beta chain) was captured by sequencing in a study of neurological immune-mediated disorders (dated by TCRdb to about 2019). As for the study more broadly: Of the roughly 34 multiple sclerosis patients, around 31 had relapsing-remitting MS and 3 had secondary progressive MS. The cohort included some 66 subjects: approximately 14 with HAM/TSP, around 34 with multiple sclerosis, and around 20 healthy controls. Longitudinal samples, technical triplicates and paired sorted CD4+ and CD8+ T-cell subsets, alongside PBMC samples, were included among the roughly 98 TCR-beta libraries. Using UMI-based sequencing, the study compared peripheral blood TCR-beta repertoires from patients with HTLV-I-associated myelopathy (HAM/TSP), patients with multiple sclerosis, and healthy controls.

For unsorted PBMC libraries, 2 million PBMCs were used after storage in RNAlater at -80 degrees C until RNA extraction. Multiple sclerosis patients were enrolled in a US clinical protocol evaluating disease progression by magnetic resonance imaging. Peripheral blood was subjected to Ficoll-Hypaque density gradient centrifugation to isolate PBMCs, which were then cryopreserved in liquid nitrogen. Reading from cysteine to phenylalanine, the CDR3 counts 14 amino acids. The retained sequence is limited to the CDR3, 42 bases, with the frame set at the first base. Via the germline V gene, CDR1 is SGHTA and CDR2 FQGNSA. Worth noting for this clonotype: There is no known antigen for this receptor. One end of the junction fails to match germline, which may point to a read error.

To synthesize cDNA, template-switch 5'RACE was performed with a primer carrying a 10-nucleotide random unique molecular identifier so that each TCR transcript was tagged. Every sequencing run covered 15-18 subjects and yielded more than 160 million TCR-beta sequences. The RNeasy kit was used to extract total RNA. TCR-beta VDJ regions were amplified with primers for the TCR constant region and the 5'RACE anchor, using the KAPA Real-time Library Amplification kit. A first PCR added sample indexes and Illumina adaptors, after which a second PCR increased the library yield. The roughly 650 bp TCR product was size-selected on a 2% E-gel SizeSelection system after Ampure bead purification. Before pooling, library quality was checked on a Bioanalyzer, concentration was measured with Qubit, and libraries were quantified with the Kapa Library Quantification kit. An Illumina HiSeq 2500 sequenced the libraries paired-end 2 x 150 bp. To increase sequence diversity, about 25-30% phiX was spiked into each library pool. Per the authors' processing: Quality-filtered reads were processed with the UMI-based MiGEC pipeline, which removed over 90% of raw TCR sequences during error correction. IMGT germline references were used for alignment of VDJ genes, and clonotypes were defined by a unique CDR3 amino acid sequence together with V-J genes. Clonal expansion, Shannon diversity and CDR3 relatedness were evaluated with VDJtools (CalcPairwiseDistances, ClusterSamples), while phylogenetic trees were built in CLCbio workbench. Expanded clones were defined as having at least 8 unique UMIs, based on coefficient-of-variation modelling across technical triplicates. TCRdb reran the public reads through fastp at Q25 and MiXCR, keeping productive beta chains. CDR3 protein sequences are deduplicated, and each keeps its most common genes and DNA. The V and J calls reflect TCRdb's pipeline rather than the authors' work. Here the sample has about 74,000 distinct CDR3 sequences; 5.2% occur a single time. The ten largest make up around 7.2% of the sample.

What the study reported, not specific to this receptor: The MS cluster showed no association with clinical or MRI features, and the authors stated that larger cohorts are needed. TCR clonal expansion was greatest in HAM/TSP patients and smallest in MS patients, who ranked below even healthy controls. In a phylogenetic analysis, the repertoires of 18 out of 34 MS patients fell into a single cluster of related CDR3 sequences, pointing to a possible signature at the repertoire level. No identical CDR3 amino acid sequences were shared among expanded clones across subjects, suggesting private TCR-beta repertoires in all groups.

Source material: PBMCs. This TCR was recovered from a young man with multiple sclerosis. The rearranged segments are TRBV7-2 and TRBJ1-5, with no confident D gene call. The CDR3 here reads CASSLAGLNQPQNF. The nucleotides are TGTGCCAGCAGCTTAGCCGGGTTAAATCAGCCCCAGAATTTT.